Below, one T cell receptor beta chain is given with its context. The antigen is unknown. This entry is derived from a study of T cell repertoires in cytomegalovirus infection. On the study more broadly: TCR beta signatures that were public indicated CMV infection and matching HLA type.

TCRdb re-called the reads through MiXCR, storing one row per CDR3 protein. The table has 450,000 to 650,000 distinct CDR3 sequences, approximately 40% seen once. The V and J ends lost 10 bases and 0 bases respectively, with 10 bases between them. The germline CDR1 and CDR2 sequences are LNHDA and SQIVND (reference sequence). The CDR3 runs to 13 residues. The material was cultured PBMCs, obtained from culture after CMV antigen stimulation. The rearrangement uses TRBV19 and TRBJ1-5, with D possibly matching TRBD1 (6 bases). The origin of this receptor is a human donor in good health (CMV status not recorded). Some clones in this sample may be carry-over from other donors' samples. CDR3 DNA sequence: TGTGCCACTGGACAGTATAGCAATCAGCCCCAGCATTTT. Its translation: CATGQYSNQPQHF.